This T cell receptor (beta chain) was recovered during a study of tumor and adjacent non-tumor tissue in lung cancer. Turning to the study itself: Stage I to III disease affected 9 to 10 men and 4 or 5 women aged about 30 to 85.

A modified ARM-PCR protocol with three rounds of nested PCR amplified TCRbeta. From the multiplex PCR reads, TCRdb called clonotypes with MiXCR, one entry per CDR3 protein. The table shows roughly 120,000 distinct CDR3 sequences, with approximately 71% occurring only once. No cell sorting was done before RNA was extracted from the tissue. The CDR3 is 14 amino acids. The germline CDR1 and CDR2 sequences are MNHEY and SVGAGI. V was pared by 4 bases and J by 7 bases, with 16 bases between. The chain has TRBV6-5 and TRBJ2-5, with a tentative D call TRBD2 (6 bases). Material: lung tumor tissue. This clonotype was sampled from a woman aged 55-69 years with non-small cell lung cancer. CDR3 amino acids: CASSLTRTIGTQYF. CDR3 bases: TGTGCCAGCAGTTTAACCAGGACTATAGGGACCCAGTACTTC.